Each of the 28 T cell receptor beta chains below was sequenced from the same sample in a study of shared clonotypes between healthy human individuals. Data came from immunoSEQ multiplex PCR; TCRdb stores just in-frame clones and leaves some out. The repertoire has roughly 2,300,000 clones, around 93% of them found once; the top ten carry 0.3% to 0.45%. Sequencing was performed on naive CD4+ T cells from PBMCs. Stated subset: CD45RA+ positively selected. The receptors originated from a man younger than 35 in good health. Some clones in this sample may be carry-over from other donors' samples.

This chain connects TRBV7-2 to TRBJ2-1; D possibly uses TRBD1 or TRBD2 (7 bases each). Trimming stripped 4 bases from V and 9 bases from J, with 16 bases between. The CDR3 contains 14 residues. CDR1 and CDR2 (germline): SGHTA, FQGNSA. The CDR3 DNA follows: TGTGCCAGCAGCTGGAGGGGGCGGGAGAGTGAGCAGTTCTTC. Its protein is CASSWRGRESEQFF.

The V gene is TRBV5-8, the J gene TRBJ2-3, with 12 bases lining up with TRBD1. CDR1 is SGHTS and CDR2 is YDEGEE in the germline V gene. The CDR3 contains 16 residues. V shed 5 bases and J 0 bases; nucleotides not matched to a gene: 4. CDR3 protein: CASRLGQGASTDTQYF. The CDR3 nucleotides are TGTGCCAGCAGACTGGGACAGGGGGCTAGCACAGATACGCAGTATTTT.

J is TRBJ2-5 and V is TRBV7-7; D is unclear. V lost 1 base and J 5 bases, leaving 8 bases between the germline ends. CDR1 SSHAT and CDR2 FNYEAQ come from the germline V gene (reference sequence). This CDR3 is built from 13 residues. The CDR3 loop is CASSLVVVETQYF. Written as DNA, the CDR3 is TGTGCCAGCAGCTTAGTGGTAGTGGAGACCCAGTACTTC.

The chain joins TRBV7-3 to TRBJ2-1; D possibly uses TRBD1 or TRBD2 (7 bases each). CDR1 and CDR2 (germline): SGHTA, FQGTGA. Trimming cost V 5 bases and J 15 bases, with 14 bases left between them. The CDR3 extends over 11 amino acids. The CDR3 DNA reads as TGTGCCAGCAGCCTGGGAGGGGGCCTGTTCTTC. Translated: CASSLGGGLFF.

The CDR3 DNA is TGTGCCAGCAGTGACTCCCCGTCCGGACTTACAGATACGCAGTATTTT. It codes for CASSDSPSGLTDTQYF. The chain joins TRBV6-4 to TRBJ2-3, with D perhaps matching TRBD2 (5 bases). V was cut by 0 bases and J by 3 bases, with 13 bases left in between. CDR3 length equals 16 residues. CDR1 MRHNA and CDR2 SNTAGT come from the germline V gene.

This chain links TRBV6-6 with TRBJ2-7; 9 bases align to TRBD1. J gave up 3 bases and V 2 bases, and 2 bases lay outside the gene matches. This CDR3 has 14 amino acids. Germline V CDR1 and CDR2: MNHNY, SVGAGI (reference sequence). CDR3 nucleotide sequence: TGTGCCAGCAGTTACGGACAGGGGATCTACGAGCAGTACTTC. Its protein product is CASSYGQGIYEQYF.

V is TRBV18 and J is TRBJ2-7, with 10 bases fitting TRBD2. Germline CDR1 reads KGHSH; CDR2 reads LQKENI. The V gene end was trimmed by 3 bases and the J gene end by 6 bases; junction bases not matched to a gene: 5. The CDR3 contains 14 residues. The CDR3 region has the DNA TGTGCCAGCTCACCTCAGGGACTAGCGAGCGAGCAGTACTTC. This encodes CASSPQGLASEQYF.

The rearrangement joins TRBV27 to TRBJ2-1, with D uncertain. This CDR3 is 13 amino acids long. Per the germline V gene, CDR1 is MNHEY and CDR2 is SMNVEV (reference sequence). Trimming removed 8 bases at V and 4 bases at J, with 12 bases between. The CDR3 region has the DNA TGTGCCAGCGGCTTCGGCCCTTACAATGAGCAGTTCTTC. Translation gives CASGFGPYNEQFF.

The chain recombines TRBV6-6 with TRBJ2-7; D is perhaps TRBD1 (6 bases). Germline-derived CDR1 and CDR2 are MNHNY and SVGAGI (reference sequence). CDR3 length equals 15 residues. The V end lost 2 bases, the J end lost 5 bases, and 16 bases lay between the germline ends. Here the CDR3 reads CASSYTHTGINEQYF. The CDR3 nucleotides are TGTGCCAGCAGTTACACCCATACAGGGATCAACGAGCAGTACTTC.

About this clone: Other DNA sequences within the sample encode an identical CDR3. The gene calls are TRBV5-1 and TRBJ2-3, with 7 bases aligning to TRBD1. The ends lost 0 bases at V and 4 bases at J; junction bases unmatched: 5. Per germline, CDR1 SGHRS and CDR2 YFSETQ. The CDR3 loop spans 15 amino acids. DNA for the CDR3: TGCGCCAGCAGCTTGGTAGGGGGCGGGCCAGATACGCAGTATTTT. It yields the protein CASSLVGGGPDTQYF.

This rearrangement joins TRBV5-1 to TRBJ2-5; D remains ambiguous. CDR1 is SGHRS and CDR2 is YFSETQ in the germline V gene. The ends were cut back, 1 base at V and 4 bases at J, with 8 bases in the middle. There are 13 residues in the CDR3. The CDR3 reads CASSLTTPETQYF. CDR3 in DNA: TGCGCCAGCAGCTTGACCACCCCAGAGACCCAGTACTTC.

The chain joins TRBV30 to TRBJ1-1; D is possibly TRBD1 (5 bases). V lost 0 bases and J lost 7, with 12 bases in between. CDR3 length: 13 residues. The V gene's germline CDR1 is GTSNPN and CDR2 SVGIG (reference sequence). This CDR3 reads CAWSVRVGGEAFF. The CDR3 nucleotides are TGTGCCTGGAGTGTACGTGTCGGGGGTGAAGCTTTCTTT.

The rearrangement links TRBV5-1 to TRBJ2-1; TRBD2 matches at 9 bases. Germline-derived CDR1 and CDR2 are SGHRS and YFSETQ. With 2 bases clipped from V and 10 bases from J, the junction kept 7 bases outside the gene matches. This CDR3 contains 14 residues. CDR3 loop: CASSFPTSGLEQFF. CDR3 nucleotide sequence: TGCGCCAGCAGCTTCCCGACTAGCGGTCTAGAGCAGTTCTTC.

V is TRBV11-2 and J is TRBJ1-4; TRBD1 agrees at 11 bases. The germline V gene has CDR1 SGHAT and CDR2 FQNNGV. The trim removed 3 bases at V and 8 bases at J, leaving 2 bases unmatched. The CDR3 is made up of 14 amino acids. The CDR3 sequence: CASSFGQGAEKLFF. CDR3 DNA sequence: TGTGCCAGCAGCTTTGGACAGGGGGCCGAAAAACTGTTTTTT.

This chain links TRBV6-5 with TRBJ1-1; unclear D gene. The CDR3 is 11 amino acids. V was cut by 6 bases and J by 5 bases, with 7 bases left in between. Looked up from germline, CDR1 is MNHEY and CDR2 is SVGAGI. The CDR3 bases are TGTGCCAGCAGGACGAGAACTGAAGCTTTCTTT. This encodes CASRTRTEAFF.

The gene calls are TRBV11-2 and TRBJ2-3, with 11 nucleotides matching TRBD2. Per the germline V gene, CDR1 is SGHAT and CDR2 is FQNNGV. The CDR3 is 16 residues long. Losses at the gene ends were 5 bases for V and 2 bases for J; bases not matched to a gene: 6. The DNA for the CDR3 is TGTGCCAGCAGCACCCTTAGCGGGAGGGCCACAGATACGCAGTATTTT. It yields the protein CASSTLSGRATDTQYF.

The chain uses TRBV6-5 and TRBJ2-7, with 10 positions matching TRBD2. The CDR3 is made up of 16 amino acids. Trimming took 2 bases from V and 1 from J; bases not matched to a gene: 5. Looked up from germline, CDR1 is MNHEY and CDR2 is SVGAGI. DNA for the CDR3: TGTGCCAGCAGTTACCTGAGTAGCGGGAGGTCCTACGAGCAGTACTTC. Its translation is CASSYLSSGRSYEQYF.

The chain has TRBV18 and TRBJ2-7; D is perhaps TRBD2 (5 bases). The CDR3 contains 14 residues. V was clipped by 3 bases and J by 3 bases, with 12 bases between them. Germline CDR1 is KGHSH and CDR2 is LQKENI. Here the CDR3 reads CASSPESGDYEQYF. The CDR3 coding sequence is TGTGCCAGCTCACCGGAGAGCGGAGACTACGAGCAGTACTTC.

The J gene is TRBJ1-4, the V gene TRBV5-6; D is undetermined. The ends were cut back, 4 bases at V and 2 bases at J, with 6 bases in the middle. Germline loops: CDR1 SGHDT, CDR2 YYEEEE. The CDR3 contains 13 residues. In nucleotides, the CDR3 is TGTGCCAGCAGCGCCCGGACTAATGAAAAACTGTTTTTT. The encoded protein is CASSARTNEKLFF.

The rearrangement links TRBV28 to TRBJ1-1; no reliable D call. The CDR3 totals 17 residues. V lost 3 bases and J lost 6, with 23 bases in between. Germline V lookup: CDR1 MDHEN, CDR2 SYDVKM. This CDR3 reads CASSFVVLGEQPAEAFF. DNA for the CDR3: TGTGCCAGCAGTTTTGTGGTTCTGGGTGAACAGCCCGCTGAAGCTTTCTTT.

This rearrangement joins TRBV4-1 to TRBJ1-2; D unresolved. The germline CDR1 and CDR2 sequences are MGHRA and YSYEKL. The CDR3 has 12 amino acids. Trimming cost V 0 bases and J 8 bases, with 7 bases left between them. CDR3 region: CASSQDGRGYTF. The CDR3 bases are TGCGCCAGCAGCCAAGATGGAAGGGGCTACACCTTC.

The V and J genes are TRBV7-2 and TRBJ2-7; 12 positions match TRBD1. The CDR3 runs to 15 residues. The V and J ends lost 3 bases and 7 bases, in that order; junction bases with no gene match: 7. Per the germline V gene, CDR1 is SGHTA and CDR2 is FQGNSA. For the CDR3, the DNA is TGTGCCAGCAGCTTGATCCGGGACAGGGGGCATGAGCAGTACTTC. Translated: CASSLIRDRGHEQYF. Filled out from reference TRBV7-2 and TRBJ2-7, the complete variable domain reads GAGVSQSPSNKVTEKGKDVELRCDPISGHTALYWYRQSLGQGLEFLIYFQGNSAPDKSGLPSDRFSAERTGGSVSTLTIQRTQQEDSAVYLCASSLIRDRGHEQYFGPGTRLTVT.

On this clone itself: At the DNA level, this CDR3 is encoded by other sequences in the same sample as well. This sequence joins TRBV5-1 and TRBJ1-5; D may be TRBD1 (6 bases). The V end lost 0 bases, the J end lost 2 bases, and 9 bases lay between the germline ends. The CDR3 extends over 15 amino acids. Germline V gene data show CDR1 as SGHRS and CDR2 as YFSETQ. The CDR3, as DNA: TGCGCCAGCAGCTTGGAGGGGGGACGCAATCAGCCCCAGCATTTT. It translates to CASSLEGGRNQPQHF.

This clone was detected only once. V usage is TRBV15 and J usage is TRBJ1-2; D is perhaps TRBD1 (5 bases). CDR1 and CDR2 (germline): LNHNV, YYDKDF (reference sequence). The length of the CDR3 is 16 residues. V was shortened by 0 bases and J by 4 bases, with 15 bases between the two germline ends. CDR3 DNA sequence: TGTGCCACCAGCAGAGATCGGCCGGGGCCAGCCTATGGCTACACCTTC. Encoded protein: CATSRDRPGPAYGYTF.

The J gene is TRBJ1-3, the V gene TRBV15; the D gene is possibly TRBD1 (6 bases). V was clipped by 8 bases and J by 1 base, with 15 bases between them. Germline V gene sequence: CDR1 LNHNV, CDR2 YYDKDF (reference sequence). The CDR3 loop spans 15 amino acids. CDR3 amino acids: CATAGLGASGNTIYF. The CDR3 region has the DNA TGTGCCACCGCCGGTTTGGGGGCATCTGGAAACACCATATATTTT.

CDR3 nucleotides: TGTGCCAGCAGCTTGTACCAGGGCACTGAAGCTTTCTTT. This gives the protein CASSLYQGTEAFF. This rearrangement joins TRBV7-9 to TRBJ1-1, with a weak D call TRBD1 (5 bases). The CDR3 loop spans 13 amino acids. Trimming removed 3 bases at V and 4 bases at J, with 9 bases between. Germline loops: CDR1 SEHNR, CDR2 FQNEAQ (reference sequence).

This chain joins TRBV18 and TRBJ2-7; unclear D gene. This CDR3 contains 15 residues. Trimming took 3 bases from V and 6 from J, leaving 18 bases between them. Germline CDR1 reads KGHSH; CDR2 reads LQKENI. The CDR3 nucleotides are TGTGCCAGCTCACCGGTTGCGCGGATGGAAGGCGAGCAGTACTTC. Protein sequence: CASSPVARMEGEQYF.

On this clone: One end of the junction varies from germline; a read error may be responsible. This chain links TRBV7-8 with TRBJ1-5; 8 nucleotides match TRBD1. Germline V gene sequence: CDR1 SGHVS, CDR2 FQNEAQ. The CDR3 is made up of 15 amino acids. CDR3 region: CASSIAGQGNQPQHF. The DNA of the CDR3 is TGTGCCAGCAGCATAGCGGGACAGGGCAATCAGCCCCAGCATTTT.